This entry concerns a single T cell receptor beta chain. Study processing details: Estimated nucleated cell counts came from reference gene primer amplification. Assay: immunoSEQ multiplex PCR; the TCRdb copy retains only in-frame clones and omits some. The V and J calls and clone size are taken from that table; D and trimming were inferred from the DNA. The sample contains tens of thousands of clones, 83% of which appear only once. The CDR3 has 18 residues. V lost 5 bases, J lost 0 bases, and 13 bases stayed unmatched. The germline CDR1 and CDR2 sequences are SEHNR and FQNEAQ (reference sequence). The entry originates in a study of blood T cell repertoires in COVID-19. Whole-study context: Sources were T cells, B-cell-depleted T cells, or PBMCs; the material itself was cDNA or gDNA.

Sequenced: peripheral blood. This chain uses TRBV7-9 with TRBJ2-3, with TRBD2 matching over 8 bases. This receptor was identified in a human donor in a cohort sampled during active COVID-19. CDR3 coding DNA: TGTGCCAGCAGCACCATTAATAGCGGGGCTACGAGCACAGATACGCAGTATTTT. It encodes CASSTINSGATSTDTQYF.